The present TCR beta chain was sequenced within a study of CD8+ T cells in alopecia areata. Study as a whole: Tofacitinib administration to treated patients was oral, at 5 to 10 mg twice daily. Dosing with tofacitinib proceeded for 6 to 18 months, followed by 6 months off drug.

Sequencing relied on a cDNA template that was reverse transcribed from extracted RNA. Here immunoSEQ multiplex PCR was the method, and the copy in TCRdb shows in-frame clones only, minus some. The sample records about 150,000 clones, around 47% being singletons. Lesional scalp punch biopsies and peripheral blood were collected from alopecia areata patients. It was from PBMCs that CD4+ and CD8+ T cells were sorted. Note on this clone: A junction boundary mismatches the germline segment, possibly from a read error.

Material: CD4+ T cells sorted from blood. This TCR derives from a human donor with alopecia areata.

For the CDR3, the DNA is TGTGCCAGCAGTTTGAGTCGGGACAAGATCTTC. Translating gives CASSLSRDKIF. The V call is TRBV28, the J call TRBJ2-1, with TRBD1 as a possible D gene (6 bases). The CDR3 loop spans 11 amino acids. Germline V gene lookup returns CDR1 MDHEN and CDR2 SYDVKM.